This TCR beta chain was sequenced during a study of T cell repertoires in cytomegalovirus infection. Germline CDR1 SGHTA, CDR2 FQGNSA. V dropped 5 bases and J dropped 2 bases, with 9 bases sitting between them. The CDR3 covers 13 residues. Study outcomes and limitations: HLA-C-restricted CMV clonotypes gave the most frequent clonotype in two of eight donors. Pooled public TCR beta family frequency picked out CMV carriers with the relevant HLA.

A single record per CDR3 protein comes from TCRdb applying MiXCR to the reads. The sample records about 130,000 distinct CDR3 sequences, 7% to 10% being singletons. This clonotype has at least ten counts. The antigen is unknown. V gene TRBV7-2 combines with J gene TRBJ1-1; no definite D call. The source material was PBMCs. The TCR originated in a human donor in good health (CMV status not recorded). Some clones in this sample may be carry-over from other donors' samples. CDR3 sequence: CASSQQRNTEAFF. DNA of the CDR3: TGTGCCAGCAGCCAGCAAAGAAACACTGAAGCTTTCTTT.